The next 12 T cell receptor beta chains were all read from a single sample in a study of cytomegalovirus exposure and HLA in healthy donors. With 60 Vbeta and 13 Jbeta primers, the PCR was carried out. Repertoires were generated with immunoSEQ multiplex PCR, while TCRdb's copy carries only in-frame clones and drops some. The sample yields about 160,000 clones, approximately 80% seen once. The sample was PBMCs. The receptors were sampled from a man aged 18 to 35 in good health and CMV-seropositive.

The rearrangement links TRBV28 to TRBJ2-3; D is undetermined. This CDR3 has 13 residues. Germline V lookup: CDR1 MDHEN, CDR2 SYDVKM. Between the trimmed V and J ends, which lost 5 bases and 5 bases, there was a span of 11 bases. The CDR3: CASSPWAKDTQYF. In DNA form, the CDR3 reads TGTGCCAGCAGTCCTTGGGCAAAAGATACGCAGTATTTT.

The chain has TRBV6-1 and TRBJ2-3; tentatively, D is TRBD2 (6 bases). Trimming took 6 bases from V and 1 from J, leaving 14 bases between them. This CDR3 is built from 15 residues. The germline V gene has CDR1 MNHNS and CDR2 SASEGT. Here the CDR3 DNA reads TGTGCCAGCAGATTATCGGGGGTGGGCACAGATACGCAGTATTTT. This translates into CASRLSGVGTDTQYF.

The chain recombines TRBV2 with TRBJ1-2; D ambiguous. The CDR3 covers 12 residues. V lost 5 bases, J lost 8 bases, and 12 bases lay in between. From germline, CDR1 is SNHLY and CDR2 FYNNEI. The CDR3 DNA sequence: TGTGCCAGCAGTCGGTCTATTTGGGGCTACACCTTC. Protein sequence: CASSRSIWGYTF.

This CDR3 reads CASSHPLGGSNTEAFF. The CDR3, as DNA: TGCGCCAGCAGCCACCCTCTGGGGGGGTCCAACACTGAAGCTTTCTTT. The chain is built from TRBV4-1 and TRBJ1-1; possible D gene TRBD1, 5 bases. V was trimmed by 3 bases and J by 2 bases, leaving 16 bases between them. This CDR3 comprises 16 residues. Germline V gives CDR1 MGHRA, CDR2 YSYEKL.

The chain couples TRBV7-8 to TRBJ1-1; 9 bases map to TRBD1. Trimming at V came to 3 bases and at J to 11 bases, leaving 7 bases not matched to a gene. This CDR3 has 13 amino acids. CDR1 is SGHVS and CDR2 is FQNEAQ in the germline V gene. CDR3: CASSLDGDRDAFF. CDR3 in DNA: TGTGCCAGCAGCTTGGACGGGGACAGGGATGCTTTCTTT.

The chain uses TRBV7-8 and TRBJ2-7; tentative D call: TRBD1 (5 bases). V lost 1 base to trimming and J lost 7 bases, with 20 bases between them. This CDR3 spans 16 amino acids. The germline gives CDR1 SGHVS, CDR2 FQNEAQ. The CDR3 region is CASSLEEWGRGEEQYF. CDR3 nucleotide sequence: TGTGCCAGCAGCTTAGAAGAGTGGGGCCGAGGAGAGGAGCAGTACTTC.

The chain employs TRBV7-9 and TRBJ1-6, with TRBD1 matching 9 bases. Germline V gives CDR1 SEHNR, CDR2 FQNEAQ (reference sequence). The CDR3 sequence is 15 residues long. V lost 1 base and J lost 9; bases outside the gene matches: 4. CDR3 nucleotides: TGTGCCAGCAGCTTAGTCTTGGACAGGGGTTCACCCCTCCACTTT. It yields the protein CASSLVLDRGSPLHF.

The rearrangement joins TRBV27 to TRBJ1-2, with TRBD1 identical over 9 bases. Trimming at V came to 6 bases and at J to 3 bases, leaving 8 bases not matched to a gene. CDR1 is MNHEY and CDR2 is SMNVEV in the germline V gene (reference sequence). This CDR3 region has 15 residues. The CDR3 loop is CASREGTGLYYGYTF. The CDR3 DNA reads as TGTGCCAGCAGAGAAGGGACAGGGTTGTACTATGGCTACACCTTC.

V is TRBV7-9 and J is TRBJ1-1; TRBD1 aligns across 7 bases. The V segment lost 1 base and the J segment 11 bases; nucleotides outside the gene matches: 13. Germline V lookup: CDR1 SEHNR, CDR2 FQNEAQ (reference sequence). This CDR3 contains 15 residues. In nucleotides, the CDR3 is TGTGCCAGCAGCTTAGTAGACAGGGTAGGCCTCCGGGCTTTCTTT. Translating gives CASSLVDRVGLRAFF.

DNA for the CDR3: TGTGCCAGCAGCAGGGGCACTGAAGCTTTCTTT. Its translation is CASSRGTEAFF. The chain links TRBV5-5 to TRBJ1-1, with D possibly being TRBD1 (5 bases). V lost 4 bases to trimming and J lost 4 bases, with 5 bases between them. The CDR3 consists of 11 residues. From germline, CDR1 is SGHKS and CDR2 YYEKEE (reference sequence).

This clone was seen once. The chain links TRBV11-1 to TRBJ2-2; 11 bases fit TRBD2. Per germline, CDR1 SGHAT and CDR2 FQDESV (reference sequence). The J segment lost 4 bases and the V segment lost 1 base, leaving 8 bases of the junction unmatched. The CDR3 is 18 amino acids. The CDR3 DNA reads TGTGCCAGCAGCTTAGTGCTAGCGGGAGGCCCTTTCACCGGGGAGCTGTTTTTT. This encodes CASSLVLAGGPFTGELFF.

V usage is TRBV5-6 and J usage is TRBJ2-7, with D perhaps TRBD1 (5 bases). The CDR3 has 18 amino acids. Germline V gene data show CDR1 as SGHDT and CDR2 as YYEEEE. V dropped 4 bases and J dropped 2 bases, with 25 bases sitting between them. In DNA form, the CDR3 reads TGTGCCAGCAGCGACACAGGAGCCCCGTACGGTCGGGCCTACGAGCAGTACTTC. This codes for CASSDTGAPYGRAYEQYF.